This TCR beta chain was profiled in a study of blood T cell repertoires in COVID-19. Some clones are missing from TCRdb's copy, which holds only in-frame ones; the method was immunoSEQ multiplex PCR. Of 250,000 to 350,000 clones listed, roughly 88% are singletons. V lost 3 bases and J 5 bases, leaving 10 bases between the germline ends. This CDR3 spans 13 amino acids. Looked up from germline, CDR1 is SEHNR and CDR2 is FQNEAQ (reference sequence). The sequenced material came from PBMCs or T cells enriched from blood (not recorded which). The V call is TRBV7-9, the J call TRBJ1-1; D uncertain. This TCR was recovered from a woman aged 30 to 39 who had recovered from COVID-19. CDR3 in DNA: TGTGCCAGCAGCTTGAGCGGACGTACTGAAGCTTTCTTT. This gives the protein CASSLSGRTEAFF. Filled out from reference TRBV7-9 and TRBJ1-1, the complete variable domain reads DTGVSQNPRHKITKRGQNVTFRCDPISEHNRLYWYRQTLGQGPEFLTYFQNEAQLEKSRLLSDRFSAERPKGSFSTLEIQRTEQGDSAMYLCASSLSGRTEAFFGQGTRLTVV.